This T cell receptor beta chain was retrieved from a study of tumor-infiltrating lymphocytes in primary liver carcinoma. Notes on this clonotype: The antigen is not known. A clone one base away is much larger, so this may be a read error.

General study findings and limits: Blood fell significantly below tumors in its top-250-clone fraction (p = 0.039). Unsorted bulk samples meant CD4+ and CD8+ repertoires went uncompared.

Starting from approximately 500 ng of total RNA, TCR beta cDNA was produced with a primer in the constant region. Slightly modified ARM-PCR, run as three nested multiplex PCR rounds, produced the TCR beta libraries. A single record per CDR3 protein comes from TCRdb applying MiXCR to the multiplex PCR reads. The sample holds about 180,000 distinct CDR3 sequences, roughly three fifths seen once. Germline DNA was extracted alongside blood RNA, which was obtained from unsorted whole blood. The patients carried chronic HBV infection and had received no treatment. Material for sequencing was peripheral blood. The TCR originated in a man aged 40-55 years with primary liver carcinoma and hepatitis B virus infection.

The chain's CDR3 is CSVPQPLSSYNEQFF. The CDR3 bases are TGCAGCGTCCCCCAGCCGCTTAGCTCCTACAATGAGCAGTTCTTC. The chain carries TRBV29-1 and TRBJ2-1; unclear D gene. The CDR3 has 15 residues. In germline, CDR1 is SQVTM, CDR2 ANQGSEA. V was shortened by 6 bases and J by 0 bases, with 15 bases between the two germline ends.